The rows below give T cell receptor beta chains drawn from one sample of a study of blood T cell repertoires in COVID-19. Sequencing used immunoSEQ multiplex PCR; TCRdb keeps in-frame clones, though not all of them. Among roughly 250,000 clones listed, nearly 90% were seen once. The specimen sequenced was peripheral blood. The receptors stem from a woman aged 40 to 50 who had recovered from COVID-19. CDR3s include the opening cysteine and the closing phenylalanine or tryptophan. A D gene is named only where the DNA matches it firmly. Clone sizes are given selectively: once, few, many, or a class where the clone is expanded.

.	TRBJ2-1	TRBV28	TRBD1	TGTGCCAGCAGTTTACCCGGGACAGGGTCCAATGAGCAGTTCTTC	CASSLPGTGSNEQFF
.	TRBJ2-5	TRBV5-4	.	TGTGCCAGCAGCCTCCCGACGGGTAGAGAGACCCAGTACTTC	CASSLPTGRETQYF
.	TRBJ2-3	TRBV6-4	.	TGTGCCAGCAGTGACAGCTCTGATAGCACAGATACGCAGTATTTT	CASSDSSDSTDTQYF
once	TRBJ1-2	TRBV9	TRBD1	TGTGCCAGCAGCGGGGGGACAGTTCGAGGTGGCTACACCTTC	CASSGGTVRGGYTF
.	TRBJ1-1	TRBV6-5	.	TGTGCCAGCACCGACAGGAACCCCACTGAAGCTTTCTTT	CASTDRNPTEAFF
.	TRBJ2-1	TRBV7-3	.	TGTGCCAGCAGCTTAGCAGCCTACAATGAGCAGTTCTTC	CASSLAAYNEQFF
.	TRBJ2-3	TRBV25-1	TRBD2	TGTGCCAGCATAGGGGGACTAGCGGGCCCCGGCGGAGATACGCAGTATTTT	CASIGGLAGPGGDTQYF
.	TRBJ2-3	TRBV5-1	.	TGCGCCAGCAGCCTTCCCGGAGGCACCAGCACAGATACGCAGTATTTT	CASSLPGGTSTDTQYF
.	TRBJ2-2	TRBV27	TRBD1	TGTGCCAGCAGTCCACAGGGGTCCCCTAACACCGGGGAGCTGTTTTTT	CASSPQGSPNTGELFF
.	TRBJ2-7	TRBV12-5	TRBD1	TGTGCTAGTGGCCCTGGACAGGGCCGCTACGAGCAGTACTTC	CASGPGQGRYEQYF
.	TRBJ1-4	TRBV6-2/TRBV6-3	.	TGTGCCAGCAGTTACCCACAGGGAACTAATGAAAAACTGTTTTTT	CASSYPQGTNEKLFF
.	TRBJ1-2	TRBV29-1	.	TGCAGCGTTGAACTGGGGCTCGGCAGGGGAACGGGTGGCTACACCTTC	CSVELGLGRGTGGYTF
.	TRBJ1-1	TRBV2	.	TGTGCCAGCAAAATAGGAGGGAACCTAGCCAACACTGAAGCTTTCTTT	CASKIGGNLANTEAFF
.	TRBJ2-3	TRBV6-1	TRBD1	TGTGCCAGCAGTGAACCGGGACAGACTACGCAGTATTTT	CASSEPGQTTQYF
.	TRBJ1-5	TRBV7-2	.	TGTGCCAGCAGCTTAGAGTTTGGGCTTATCGATCAGCCCCAGCATTTT	CASSLEFGLIDQPQHF
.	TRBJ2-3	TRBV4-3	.	TGCGCCAGCAGCCCAAGATATCGTTCGGGACAAATAAGCACAGATACGCAGTATTTT	CASSPRYRSGQISTDTQYF
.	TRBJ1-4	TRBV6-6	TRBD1	TGTGCCAGCAGCCACGGGACAGGGCCTGAAAAACTGTTTTTT	CASSHGTGPEKLFF
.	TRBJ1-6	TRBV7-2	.	TGTGCCAGCAGCTCGACAGTCCTCGCGTCGCCCCTCCACTTT	CASSSTVLASPLHF
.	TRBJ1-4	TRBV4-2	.	TGTGCCAGCAGCCAAGATGGGCCAGCAACTAATGAAAAACTGTTTTTT	CASSQDGPATNEKLFF
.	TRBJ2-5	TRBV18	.	TGTGCCAGCTCACGGCAGCAAGAGACCCAGTACTTC	CASSRQQETQYF
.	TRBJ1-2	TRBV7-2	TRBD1	TGTGCCAGCAGCTTACATCAGGGGGCGATCATTGGCTACACCTTC	CASSLHQGAIIGYTF
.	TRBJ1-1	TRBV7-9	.	TGTGCCAGCAGCTTATTGGGGACACCAGACACTGAAGCTTTCTTT	CASSLLGTPDTEAFF
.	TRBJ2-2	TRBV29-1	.	TGCAGCGGCCGACAGGAGAGAAACACCGGGGAGCTGTTTTTT	CSGRQERNTGELFF
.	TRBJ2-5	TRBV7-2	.	TGTGCCAGCAGCGATCAGGCCCCCCAAGAGACCCAGTACTTC	CASSDQAPQETQYF
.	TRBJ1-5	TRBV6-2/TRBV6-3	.	TGTGCCAGCAGTTACTACCCCCAGGGACAGCCCCAGCATTTT	CASSYYPQGQPQHF
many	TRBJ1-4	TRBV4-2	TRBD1	TGTGCCAGCAGCCAAGATTCGGGGGACAGCAATGAAAAACTGTTTTTT	CASSQDSGDSNEKLFF
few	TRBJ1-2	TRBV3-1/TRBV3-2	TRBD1	TGTGCCAGCAGTCCTCGTCGACAGGGAAGACACTATGGCTACACCTTC	CASSPRRQGRHYGYTF
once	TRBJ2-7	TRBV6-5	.	TGTGCCAGCAGTTACTCGGGACTCCGCACCTACGAGCAGTACTTC	CASSYSGLRTYEQYF
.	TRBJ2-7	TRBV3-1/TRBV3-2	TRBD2	TGTGCCAGCAGCCAAGATGCTAGCGGGAGCTACGAGCAGTACTTC	CASSQDASGSYEQYF
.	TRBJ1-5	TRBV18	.	TGTGCCAGCTCACCCCAAGGGCAGGGAGGGATTAGCAATCAGCCCCAGCATTTT	CASSPQGQGGISNQPQHF
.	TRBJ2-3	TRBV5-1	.	TGCGCCAGCAGCTTGGATGGAGCGGCGAGAACAGATACGCAGTATTTT	CASSLDGAARTDTQYF
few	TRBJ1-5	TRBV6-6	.	TGTGCCAGCACCAGGGCCTTTTTAGGTGGCAATCAGCCCCAGCATTTT	CASTRAFLGGNQPQHF
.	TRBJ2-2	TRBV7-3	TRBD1	TGTGCCAGCAGCTTGGGGGACAGGGTGGGCACCGGGGAGCTGTTTTTT	CASSLGDRVGTGELFF
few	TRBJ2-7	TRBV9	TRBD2	TGTGCCAGCAGCCCCGACGGGAGGACCTACGAGCAGTACTTC	CASSPDGRTYEQYF
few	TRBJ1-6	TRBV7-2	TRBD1	TGTGCCAGCAGCTTAGTTCGACAGGGGGCACCCCTCCACTTT	CASSLVRQGAPLHF
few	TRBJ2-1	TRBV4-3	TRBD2	TGCGCCAGCAGCCAAGGAACTAGCGGAACCTACAATGAGCAGTTCTTC	CASSQGTSGTYNEQFF
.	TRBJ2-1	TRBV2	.	TGTGCCAGCAGTGCCACGGGACAAAGTGACAATGAGCAGTTCTTC	CASSATGQSDNEQFF